This record looks at one T cell receptor beta chain sequence and its context. The V and J ends lost 3 bases and 10 bases respectively, with 10 bases between them. The CDR3 length is 13 residues. The germline CDR1 and CDR2 sequences are MNHEY and SMNVEV (reference sequence). The data were obtained in a study of blood T cells in healthy people across ages. Primed by a sample-barcoded 5' primer and a J-beta primer mix, a second PCR proceeded for about 6 to 12 cycles. One entry per CDR3 protein results from TCRdb running MiXCR on the 5' RACE reads. This repertoire shows 800,000 to 1,300,000 distinct CDR3 sequences, less than 25% found once; its top ten account for approximately 0.7%. These sequences were also reported in another study, on T cells of mothers and their children.

This sequence originates from a girl aged 2 to 10 in good health. The J gene is TRBJ1-6, the V gene TRBV27; maybe TRBD1 (5 bases). Sequenced input: blood. CDR3 loop: CASSFYWDSPLHF. The CDR3 DNA follows: TGTGCCAGCAGTTTTTATTGGGACTCACCCCTCCACTTT.